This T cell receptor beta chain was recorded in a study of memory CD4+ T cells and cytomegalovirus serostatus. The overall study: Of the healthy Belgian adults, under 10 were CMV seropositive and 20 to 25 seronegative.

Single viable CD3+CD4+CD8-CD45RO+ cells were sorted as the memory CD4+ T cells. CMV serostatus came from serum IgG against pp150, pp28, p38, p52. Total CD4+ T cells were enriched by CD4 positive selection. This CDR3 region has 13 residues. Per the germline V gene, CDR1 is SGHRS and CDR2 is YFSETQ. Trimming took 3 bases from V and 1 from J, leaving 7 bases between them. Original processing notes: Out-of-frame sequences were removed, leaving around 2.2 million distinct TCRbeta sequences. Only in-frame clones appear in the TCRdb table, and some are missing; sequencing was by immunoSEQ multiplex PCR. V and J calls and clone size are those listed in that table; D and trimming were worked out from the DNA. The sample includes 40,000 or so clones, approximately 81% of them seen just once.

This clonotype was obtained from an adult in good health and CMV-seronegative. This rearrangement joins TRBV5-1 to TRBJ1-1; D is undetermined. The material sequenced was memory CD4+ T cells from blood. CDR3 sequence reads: CASSYGRNTEAFF. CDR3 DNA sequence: TGCGCCAGCAGCTACGGAAGGAACACTGAAGCTTTCTTT.